Listed below are T cell receptor beta chains from one sample, sequenced in a study of cytomegalovirus exposure and HLA in healthy donors. The repertoire was sequenced with immunoSEQ multiplex PCR; TCRdb's copy has only in-frame clones and lacks some. This table holds some 130,000 clones, 65% to 70% found once. The specimen was PBMCs. The source of these receptors is a human donor in good health. Each CDR3 is given with its conserved first and last residue. Size is omitted from some rows. Given values are once, few, many or a class for expanded clones.

CDR3aa,abundance,v_gene
CASSFLAGGARAGELFF,few,TRBV28
CASFGELASYEQYF,-,TRBV10-2
CASSLRGDSYEQYF,-,TRBV5-1
CASSPHRDTEQYF,-,TRBV18
CASSLGQGGEKLFF,-,TRBV5-1
CASSQDAYEQYF,-,TRBV4-1
CASSQGLGGTSYYNEQFF,-,TRBV4-1
CASSTGLGSYEQYF,-,TRBV5-1
CASGFAGRKNTEAFF,-,TRBV12-5
CASSEMETGHYEQYF,-,TRBV2
CASSEGEGHAQF,-,TRBV10-2
CASSLGGLAGGPQFF,once,TRBV7-6
CASSPRPSRVTGELFF,-,TRBV27
CASSFRGSQGGEQYF,-,TRBV11-3
CASSLTGAGGRNAEAFF,-,TRBV7-3
CASSSRDGTGPPYEQYF,-,TRBV5-5
CASSRKLQGDYGYTF,-,TRBV6-5